The present entry profiles one T cell receptor (beta chain) with its context. The sample comes from a study of early T cells in non-severe SARS-CoV-2 infection. The V and J ends lost 7 bases and 3 bases, in that order; junction bases with no gene match: 9. This CDR3 comprises 14 residues. Germline-derived CDR1 and CDR2 are MNHEY and SVGAGI. The protocol attached unique molecular identifiers to individual cDNA molecules. TCRdb independently ran MiXCR on the 5' RACE reads; one entry per CDR3 protein. The table shows over 90,000 distinct CDR3 sequences, with about an eighth occurring only once. The rearrangement links TRBV6-5 to TRBJ2-7; 7 nucleotides line up with TRBD2. The specimen comprised whole blood, sampled at baseline. The clonotype comes from an adult who was a healthcare worker with PCR-confirmed SARS-CoV-2 infection or an uninfected control (not recorded which). The DNA of the CDR3 is TGTGCCAGCACCTCGTTGGGGGGGTACTACGAGCAGTACTTC. Its protein product is CASTSLGGYYEQYF.